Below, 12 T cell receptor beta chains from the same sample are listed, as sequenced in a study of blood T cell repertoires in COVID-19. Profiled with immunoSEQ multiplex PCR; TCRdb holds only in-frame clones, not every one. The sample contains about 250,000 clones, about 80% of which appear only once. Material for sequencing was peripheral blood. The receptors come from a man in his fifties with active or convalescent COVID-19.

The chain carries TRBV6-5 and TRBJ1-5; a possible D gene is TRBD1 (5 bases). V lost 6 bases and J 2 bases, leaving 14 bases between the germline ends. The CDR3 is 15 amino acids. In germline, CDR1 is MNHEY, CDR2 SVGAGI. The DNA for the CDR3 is TGTGCCAGCAGCCTCGGCGGGGGTGGCAATCAGCCCCAGCATTTT. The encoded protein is CASSLGGGGNQPQHF.

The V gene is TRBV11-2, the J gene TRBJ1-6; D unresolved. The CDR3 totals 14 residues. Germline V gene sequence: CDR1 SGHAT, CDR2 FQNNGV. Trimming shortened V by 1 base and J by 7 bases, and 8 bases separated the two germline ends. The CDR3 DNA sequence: TGTGCCAGCAGCTTAGGCGCGCCAAATTCACCCCTCCACTTT. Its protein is CASSLGAPNSPLHF.

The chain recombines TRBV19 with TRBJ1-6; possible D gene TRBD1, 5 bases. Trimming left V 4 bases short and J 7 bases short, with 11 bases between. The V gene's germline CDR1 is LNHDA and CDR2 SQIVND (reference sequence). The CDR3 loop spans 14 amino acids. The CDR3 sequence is CASSSRGKNSPLHF. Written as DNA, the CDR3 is TGTGCCAGTAGTAGTAGGGGCAAGAATTCACCCCTCCACTTT. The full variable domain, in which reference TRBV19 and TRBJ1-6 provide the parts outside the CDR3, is DGGITQSPKYLFRKEGQNVTLSCEQNLNHDAMYWYRQDPGQGLRLIYYSQIVNDFQKGDIAEGYSVSREKKESFPLTVTSAQKNPTAFYLCASSSRGKNSPLHFGNGTRLTVT.

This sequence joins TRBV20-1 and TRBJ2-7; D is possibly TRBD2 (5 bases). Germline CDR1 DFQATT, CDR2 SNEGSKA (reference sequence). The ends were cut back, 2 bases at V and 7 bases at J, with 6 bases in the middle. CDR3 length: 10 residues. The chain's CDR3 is CSARSGEQYF. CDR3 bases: TGCAGTGCTAGATCGGGAGAGCAGTACTTC.

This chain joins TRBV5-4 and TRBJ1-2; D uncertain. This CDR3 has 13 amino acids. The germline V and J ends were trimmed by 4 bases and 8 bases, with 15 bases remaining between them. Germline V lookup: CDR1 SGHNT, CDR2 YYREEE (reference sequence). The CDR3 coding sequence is TGTGCCAGCAGCGCGGGCCTGAAGGGAGGCTACACCTTC. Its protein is CASSAGLKGGYTF.

This chain's CDR3 is CASSIRTSPGELFF. In nucleotides, the CDR3 is TGTGCCAGTAGTATCCGGACTAGTCCCGGGGAGCTGTTTTTT. This sequence joins TRBV19 and TRBJ2-2, with 7 nucleotides matching TRBD2. V trimming: 3 bases; J trimming: 6 bases; junction bases outside the gene matches: 4. Germline-derived CDR1 and CDR2 are LNHDA and SQIVND (reference sequence). The length of the CDR3 is 14 residues.

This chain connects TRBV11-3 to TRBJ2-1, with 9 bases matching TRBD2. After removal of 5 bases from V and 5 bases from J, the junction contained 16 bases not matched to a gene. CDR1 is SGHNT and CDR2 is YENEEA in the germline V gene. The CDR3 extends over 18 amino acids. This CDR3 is CASSPSWGRGGNDNEQFF. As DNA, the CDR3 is TGTGCCAGCAGCCCCAGTTGGGGGCGGGGGGGGAATGACAATGAGCAGTTCTTC.

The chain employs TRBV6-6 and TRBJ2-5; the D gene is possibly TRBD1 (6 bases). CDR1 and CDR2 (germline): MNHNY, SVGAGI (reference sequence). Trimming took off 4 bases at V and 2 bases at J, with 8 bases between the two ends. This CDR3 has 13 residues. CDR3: CASSSTGQETQYF. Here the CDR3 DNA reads TGTGCCAGCAGTTCGACAGGACAAGAGACCCAGTACTTC.

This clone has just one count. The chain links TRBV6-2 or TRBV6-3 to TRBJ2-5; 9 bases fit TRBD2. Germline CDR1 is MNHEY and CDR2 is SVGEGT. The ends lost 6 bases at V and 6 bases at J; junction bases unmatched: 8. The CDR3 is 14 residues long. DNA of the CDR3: TGTGCCAGCAGCCTTATTAGCGGGGGAAAGACCCAGTACTTC. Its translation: CASSLISGGKTQYF.

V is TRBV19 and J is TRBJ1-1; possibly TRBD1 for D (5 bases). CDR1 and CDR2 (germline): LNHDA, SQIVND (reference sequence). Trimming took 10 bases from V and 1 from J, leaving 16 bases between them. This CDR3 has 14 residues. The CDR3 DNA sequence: TGTGCCACCCAAACCGGGGGGGGGAACACTGAAGCTTTCTTT. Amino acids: CATQTGGGNTEAFF.

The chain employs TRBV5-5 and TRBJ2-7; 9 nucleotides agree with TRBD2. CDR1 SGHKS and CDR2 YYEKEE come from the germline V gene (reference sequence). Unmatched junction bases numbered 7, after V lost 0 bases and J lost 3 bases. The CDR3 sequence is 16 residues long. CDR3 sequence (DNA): TGTGCCAGCAGCTTGGTTTTTAGCGGGGGCCGCTACGAGCAGTACTTC. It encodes CASSLVFSGGRYEQYF. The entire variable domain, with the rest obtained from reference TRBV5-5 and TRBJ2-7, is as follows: DAGVTQSPTHLIKTRGQQVTLRCSPISGHKSVSWYQQVLGQGPQFIFQYYEKEERGRGNFPDRFSARQFPNYSSELNVNALLLGDSALYLCASSLVFSGGRYEQYFGPGTRLTVT.

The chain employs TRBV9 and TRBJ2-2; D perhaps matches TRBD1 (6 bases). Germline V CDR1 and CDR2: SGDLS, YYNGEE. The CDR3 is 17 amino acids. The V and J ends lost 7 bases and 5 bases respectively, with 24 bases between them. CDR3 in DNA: TGTGCCAGCGGTTCGAGGGGGACCGCATACGGGACCGGGGAGCTGTTTTTT. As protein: CASGSRGTAYGTGELFF.